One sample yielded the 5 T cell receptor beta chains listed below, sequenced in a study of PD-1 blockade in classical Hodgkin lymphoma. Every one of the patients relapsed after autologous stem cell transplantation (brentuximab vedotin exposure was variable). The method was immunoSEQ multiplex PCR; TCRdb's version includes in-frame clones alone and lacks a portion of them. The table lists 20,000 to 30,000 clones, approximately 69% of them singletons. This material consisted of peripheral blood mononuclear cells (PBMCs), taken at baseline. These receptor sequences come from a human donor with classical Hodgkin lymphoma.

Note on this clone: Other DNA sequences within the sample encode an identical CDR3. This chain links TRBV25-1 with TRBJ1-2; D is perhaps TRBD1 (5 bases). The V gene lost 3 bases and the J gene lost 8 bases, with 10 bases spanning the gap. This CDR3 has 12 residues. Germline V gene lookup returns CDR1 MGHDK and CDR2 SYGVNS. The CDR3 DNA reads TGTGCCAGCAGTGAGGGGGGTGGAGGCTACACCTTC. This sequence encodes CASSEGGGGYTF.

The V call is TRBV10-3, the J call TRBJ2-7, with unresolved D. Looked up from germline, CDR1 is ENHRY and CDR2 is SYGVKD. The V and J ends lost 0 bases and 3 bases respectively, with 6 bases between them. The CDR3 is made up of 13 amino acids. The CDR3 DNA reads TGTGCCATCAGTGAGTCGGGTGGCTACGAGCAGTACTTC. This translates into CAISESGGYEQYF.

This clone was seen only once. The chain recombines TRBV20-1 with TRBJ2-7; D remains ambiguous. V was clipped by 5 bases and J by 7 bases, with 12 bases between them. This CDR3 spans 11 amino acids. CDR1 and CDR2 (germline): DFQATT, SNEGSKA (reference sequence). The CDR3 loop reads CSASALGEQYF. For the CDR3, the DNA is TGCAGTGCTTCGGCCCTTGGGGAGCAGTACTTC.

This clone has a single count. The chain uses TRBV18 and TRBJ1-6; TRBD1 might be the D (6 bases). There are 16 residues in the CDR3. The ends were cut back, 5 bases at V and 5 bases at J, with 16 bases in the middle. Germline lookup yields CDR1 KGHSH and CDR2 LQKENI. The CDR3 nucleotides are TGTGCCAGCTCATCGCAACAGGGTTTGAATAATTCACCCCTCCACTTT. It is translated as CASSSQQGLNNSPLHF.

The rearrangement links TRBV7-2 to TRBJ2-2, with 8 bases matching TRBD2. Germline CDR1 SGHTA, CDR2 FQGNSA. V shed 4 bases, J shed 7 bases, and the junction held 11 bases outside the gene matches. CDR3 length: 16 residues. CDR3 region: CASSSPGAGVHGELFF. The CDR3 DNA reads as TGTGCCAGCAGCTCCCCCGGAGCGGGGGTTCACGGGGAGCTGTTTTTT.